This entry lists 20 T cell receptor beta chains sequenced from one sample in a study of blood T cell repertoires in COVID-19. Only in-frame clones appear in the TCRdb table, and some are missing; sequencing was by immunoSEQ multiplex PCR. The sample has around 120,000 clones; around four fifths are singletons. The sequenced material came from peripheral blood. The receptors were sampled from a man aged 80 or over with active or convalescent COVID-19.

The genes are TRBV12-3 or TRBV12-4 and TRBJ1-2, with no clear D. V lost 6 bases, J lost 0 bases, and 8 bases lay in between. The CDR3 has 13 amino acids. The CDR3 DNA follows: TGTGCCAGCAGCACCGGGGCTAACTATGGCTACACCTTC. Encoded protein: CASSTGANYGYTF.

This clone occurred once. The chain carries TRBV5-1 and TRBJ2-7; D gene unclear. V was shortened by 0 bases and J by 0 bases, with 10 bases between the two germline ends. Germline-derived CDR1 and CDR2 are SGHRS and YFSETQ. This CDR3 region has 15 residues. The CDR3, as DNA: TGCGCCAGCAGCTTGGTTGGGCTAAGCTCCTACGAGCAGTACTTC. It is translated as CASSLVGLSSYEQYF.

The V call is TRBV7-2, the J call TRBJ2-2; TRBD2 aligns across 15 bases. This CDR3 comprises 18 residues. The J segment lost 7 bases and the V segment lost 4 bases, leaving 10 bases of the junction unmatched. Germline values: CDR1 SGHTA, CDR2 FQGNSA. The CDR3 here is CASSSGLAGGLVSGELFF. In DNA form, the CDR3 reads TGTGCCAGCAGCTCGGGACTAGCGGGGGGCTTGGTGAGCGGGGAGCTGTTTTTT.

This chain links TRBV9 with TRBJ1-2; 12 nucleotides match TRBD1. CDR1 SGDLS and CDR2 YYNGEE come from the germline V gene. The ends lost 4 bases at V and 4 bases at J; junction bases unmatched: 5. The CDR3 sequence is 15 residues long. DNA of the CDR3: TGTGCCAGCAGCCAGGGACAGGGGGCGACCTATGGCTACACCTTC. Protein product: CASSQGQGATYGYTF. Looking up the rest from reference TRBV9 and TRBJ1-2 gives the full variable domain: DSGVTQTPKHLITATGQRVTLRCSPRSGDLSVYWYQQSLDQGLQFLIQYYNGEERAKGNILERFSAQQFPDLHSELNLSSLELGDSALYFCASSQGQGATYGYTFGSGTRLTVV.

The chain recombines TRBV23-1 with TRBJ1-5, with D possibly being TRBD1 (5 bases). TRBV23-1 is an open reading frame, and its role is uncertain. The V end was cut by 6 bases, the J end by 2 bases, with 17 bases between. The CDR3 contains 16 residues. The CDR3 coding sequence is TGCGCCAGCAGGTGGGGGGGGGATATTTGCAATCAGCCCCAGCATTTT. Translated: CASRWGGDICNQPQHF.

The chain has TRBV6-5 and TRBJ1-1; no clear D. V was trimmed by 6 bases and J by 1 base, leaving 15 bases between them. The germline V gene has CDR1 MNHEY and CDR2 SVGAGI. The length of the CDR3 is 15 residues. As DNA, the CDR3 is TGTGCCAGCAGACCTGATACCGGGGAGAACACTGAAGCTTTCTTT. Its protein is CASRPDTGENTEAFF.

J is TRBJ2-1 and V is TRBV12-3 or TRBV12-4; a possible D gene is TRBD2 (6 bases). V lost 3 bases and J lost 4, with 7 bases in between. CDR3 length: 13 amino acids. This chain's CDR3 is CASSFGGYNEQFF. The CDR3 DNA reads TGTGCCAGCAGTTTCGGGGGATACAATGAGCAGTTCTTC.

This chain links TRBV19 with TRBJ2-5, with 15 bases fitting TRBD2. Germline assignment: CDR1 LNHDA and CDR2 SQIVND (reference sequence). This CDR3 is built from 16 residues. Germline trimming cut 5 bases from V and 2 bases from J; bases unmatched to any gene: 3. The DNA for the CDR3 is TGTGCCAGTAGTCCCGGACTAGCGGGGGGGCAAGAGACCCAGTACTTC. It yields the protein CASSPGLAGGQETQYF.

The rearrangement joins TRBV28 to TRBJ1-3; tentative D call: TRBD1 (5 bases). Germline CDR1 and CDR2: MDHEN and SYDVKM. CDR3 size: 15 residues. The V end was cut by 5 bases, the J end by 1 base, with 12 bases between. CDR3 residues: CASSTPGGSGNTIYF. In nucleotides, the CDR3 is TGTGCCAGCAGTACCCCCGGGGGATCTGGAAACACCATATATTTT.

The chain links TRBV24-1 to TRBJ2-5; 10 bases align to TRBD2. Germline CDR1 KGHDR, CDR2 SFDVKD. V lost 3 bases and J lost 5; bases outside the gene matches: 11. The CDR3 is 17 amino acids. CDR3 residues: CATSDPLAGARGETQYF. The DNA for the CDR3 is TGTGCCACCAGTGATCCTCTAGCGGGGGCCCGTGGGGAGACCCAGTACTTC.

The CDR3 coding sequence is TGTGCCAGCAGCACTCGGGAGGGCTCCTACGAGCAGTACTTC. Translating it yields CASSTREGSYEQYF. The chain joins TRBV7-8 to TRBJ2-7; 8 bases are shared with TRBD2. The CDR3 totals 14 residues. CDR1 and CDR2 from the germline V gene are SGHVS and FQNEAQ. V gave up 5 bases and J gave up 0 bases; unmatched junction bases: 3.

The chain is built from TRBV18 and TRBJ2-1; 7 bases are a match to TRBD2. The germline V gene has CDR1 KGHSH and CDR2 LQKENI. The CDR3 has 15 residues. The trim removed 2 bases at V and 3 bases at J, leaving 4 bases unmatched. CDR3 nucleotides: TGTGCCAGCTCACCAGCTAGCGGAAACTACAATGAGCAGTTCTTC. Translation gives CASSPASGNYNEQFF.

The chain carries TRBV30 and TRBJ1-3, with 8 bases that match TRBD1. The CDR3 sequence is 14 residues long. Germline CDR1 and CDR2: GTSNPN and SVGIG (reference sequence). The ends lost 5 bases at V and 4 bases at J; junction bases unmatched: 7. CDR3 protein: CAWSPGTGGNTIYF. The CDR3 DNA is TGTGCCTGGTCACCCGGGACAGGCGGAAACACCATATATTTT.

The chain uses TRBV29-1 and TRBJ1-1; possible D gene TRBD1, 5 bases. The CDR3 runs to 11 residues. Germline V lookup: CDR1 SQVTM, CDR2 ANQGSEA. The V and J ends lost 4 bases and 6 bases respectively, with 9 bases between them. The CDR3 region is CSVVARAEAFF. CDR3 nucleotide sequence: TGCAGCGTTGTAGCCAGGGCTGAAGCTTTCTTT.

The rearrangement links TRBV3-1 (or the pseudogene TRBV3-2) to TRBJ2-7; 10 nucleotides align to TRBD1. CDR1 is LGHDT and CDR2 is YNNKEL in the germline V gene (reference sequence). This CDR3 is 18 amino acids long. V was clipped by 3 bases and J by 2 bases; unmatched bases: 13. CDR3 sequence: CASSHRQGARLLTYEQYF. CDR3 in DNA: TGTGCCAGCAGCCACAGACAGGGGGCGAGACTACTTACCTACGAGCAGTACTTC.

V usage is TRBV10-3 and J usage is TRBJ2-2; 8 positions agree with TRBD1. The junction had 9 bases not matched to a gene; V was cut back by 6 bases and J by 6 bases. The CDR3 is 15 amino acids. Germline V gives CDR1 ENHRY, CDR2 SYGVKD. CDR3 residues: CAISAAGGASGELFF. In DNA, the CDR3 is TGTGCCATCAGCGCGGCAGGGGGCGCGTCCGGGGAGCTGTTTTTT.

The chain couples TRBV4-3 to TRBJ1-1; 9 nucleotides match TRBD1. J was trimmed by 11 bases and V by 2 bases; bases with no gene match: 6. The CDR3 runs 13 residues. Germline V gives CDR1 LGHNA, CDR2 YSLEER. For the CDR3, the DNA is TGCGCCAGCAGCCAATTACAGGGGGCAAGGGCTTTCTTT. Its protein is CASSQLQGARAFF.

The chain combines TRBV7-2 with TRBJ2-7; D uncertain. This CDR3 is 18 amino acids long. Germline lookup yields CDR1 SGHTA and CDR2 FQGNSA. V shed 1 base and J shed 2 bases, with 21 bases lying between them. The CDR3 region is CASSLGSLAGVLPYEQYF. CDR3 nucleotides: TGTGCCAGCAGCTTAGGATCGCTTGCAGGCGTCCTCCCCTACGAGCAGTACTTC.

V usage is TRBV27 and J usage is TRBJ1-2, with D tentatively TRBD1 (5 bases). Germline CDR1 is MNHEY and CDR2 is SMNVEV (reference sequence). The CDR3 totals 14 residues. Trimming cost V 6 bases and J 7 bases, with 18 bases left between them. The CDR3 reads CASSLSWGDGGYTF. Here the CDR3 DNA reads TGTGCCAGCAGCCTAAGTTGGGGGGATGGTGGCTACACCTTC.

This rearrangement joins TRBV19 to TRBJ2-3; 8 nucleotides match TRBD2. The germline V gene has CDR1 LNHDA and CDR2 SQIVND (reference sequence). This CDR3 region has 12 residues. The ends lost 2 bases at V and 9 bases at J; junction bases unmatched: 1. In DNA form, the CDR3 reads TGTGCCAGTAGTATACAGCGGGAGACGCAGTATTTT. Protein product: CASSIQRETQYF.